The 30 T cell receptor beta chains given below trace back to one sample, sequenced in a study of cytomegalovirus exposure and HLA in healthy donors. Primers for the PCR totalled 60 Vbeta and 13 Jbeta. Sequencing used immunoSEQ multiplex PCR; TCRdb keeps in-frame clones, though not all of them. Of some 180,000 clones listed, about four fifths are singletons. The sequencing sample was made of PBMCs. These receptors all stem from a woman aged 18-29 years in good health and CMV-seronegative.

J is TRBJ2-7 and V is TRBV28; 7 bases fit TRBD1. After removal of 3 bases from V and 2 bases from J, the junction contained 4 bases not matched to a gene. This CDR3 has 14 residues. Germline CDR1 MDHEN, CDR2 SYDVKM. CDR3 in DNA: TGTGCCAGCAGTTTGTACAGGGGCCCCTACGAGCAGTACTTC. It translates to CASSLYRGPYEQYF. Combining the CDR3 with reference TRBV28 and TRBJ2-7 gives the whole variable domain DVKVTQSSRYLVKRTGEKVFLECVQDMDHENMFWYRQDPGLGLRLIYFSYDVKMKEKGDIPEGYSVSREKKERFSLILESASTNQTSMYLCASSLYRGPYEQYFGPGTRLTVT.

This clone turned up a few times. The chain couples TRBV30 to TRBJ1-1; TRBD1 might be the D (5 bases). This CDR3 region has 15 residues. Trimming cost V 0 bases and J 4 bases, with 15 bases left between them. Germline-derived CDR1 and CDR2 are GTSNPN and SVGIG (reference sequence). This CDR3 reads CAWSVWPQGGTEAFF. As DNA, the CDR3 is TGTGCCTGGAGTGTATGGCCCCAGGGTGGCACTGAAGCTTTCTTT.

J is TRBJ1-2 and V is TRBV27; TRBD1 might be the D (6 bases). Germline loops: CDR1 MNHEY, CDR2 SMNVEV (reference sequence). Deletions cut 8 bases from V and 4 bases from J, with 11 bases between. This CDR3 has 12 amino acids. The CDR3 protein is CASLGAAYGYTF. The CDR3 DNA sequence: TGTGCCAGCTTGGGGGCAGCCTATGGCTACACCTTC.

As for this clone: One end of the junction does not line up with germline, which may come from a read error. The chain employs TRBV6-1 and TRBJ1-4, with no clear D. Germline V lookup: CDR1 MNHNS, CDR2 SASEGT. The CDR3 contains 13 residues. The CDR3 here is CANSESGSEKLFF. CDR3 bases: TGTGCCAACAGTGAATCTGGCAGTGAAAAACTGTTTTTT.

This chain joins TRBV5-6 and TRBJ1-2, with D maybe TRBD1 (5 bases). Trimming left V 1 base short and J 7 bases short, with 14 bases between. This CDR3 has 14 amino acids. Germline V gives CDR1 SGHDT, CDR2 YYEEEE. DNA for the CDR3: TGTGCCAGCAGCTTGCAGGGTCTTGTAGCTGGCTACACCTTC. Translated, it gives CASSLQGLVAGYTF.

Only one count was recorded for this clone. CDR3: CASSFGNNEQFF. Here the CDR3 DNA reads TGTGCCAGCAGCTTCGGTAACAATGAGCAGTTCTTC. This sequence joins TRBV11-2 and TRBJ2-1; no firm D call. Germline V gene data show CDR1 as SGHAT and CDR2 as FQNNGV. The germline V and J ends were trimmed by 3 bases and 5 bases, with 5 bases remaining between them. The CDR3 has 12 amino acids.

The chain is built from TRBV5-4 and TRBJ1-1; 8 nucleotides match TRBD1. Germline CDR1 SGHNT, CDR2 YYREEE (reference sequence). CDR3 length: 14 residues. Trimming at V came to 5 bases and at J to 5 bases, leaving 8 bases not matched to a gene. The CDR3 loop is CASRLTGEGTEAFF. For the CDR3, the DNA is TGTGCCAGCAGGTTGACAGGGGAAGGAACTGAAGCTTTCTTT.

The gene calls are TRBV5-6 and TRBJ2-3; 7 positions agree with TRBD2. CDR3 length: 16 residues. Germline V gene data show CDR1 as SGHDT and CDR2 as YYEEEE. Trimming took 0 bases from V and 6 from J; bases not matched to a gene: 10. The CDR3 loop is CASSLDWWEGPDTQYF. The CDR3 DNA reads TGTGCCAGCAGCTTGGATTGGTGGGAGGGCCCGGATACGCAGTATTTT.

This rearrangement joins TRBV5-6 to TRBJ2-1; tentative D call: TRBD2 (7 bases). The CDR3 contains 17 residues. V lost 5 bases and J 8 bases, leaving 26 bases between the germline ends. Germline V gives CDR1 SGHDT, CDR2 YYEEEE. The CDR3 DNA reads as TGTGCCAGCAGATCCCCCGGGGGAGGGGGGGTTCTAGATGAGCAGTTCTTC. It translates to CASRSPGGGGVLDEQFF.

The chain has TRBV30 and TRBJ2-1; 11 nucleotides match TRBD2. J lost 2 bases, V lost 4 bases, and 4 bases had no gene match. The length of the CDR3 is 15 residues. CDR1 and CDR2 (germline): GTSNPN, SVGIG (reference sequence). CDR3 nucleotide sequence: TGTGCCTGGAAAGTAGCGGGAGGGCCCTACAATGAGCAGTTCTTC. It translates to CAWKVAGGPYNEQFF.

This chain uses TRBV2 with TRBJ2-2, with 10 bases that match TRBD2. V trimming: 1 base; J trimming: 4 bases; junction bases outside the gene matches: 9. The CDR3 has 18 residues. Germline V gene sequence: CDR1 SNHLY, CDR2 FYNNEI. Written as DNA, the CDR3 is TGTGCCAGCAGTGAAGTGTCTAGCGGGAGCGCTCTCACCGGGGAGCTGTTTTTT. It yields the protein CASSEVSSGSALTGELFF.

The rearrangement uses TRBV4-1 and TRBJ2-5; TRBD1 matches at 7 bases. TRBJ2-7 explains the end of the DNA better; the J call may be wrong. In germline, CDR1 is MGHRA, CDR2 YSYEKL. The CDR3 totals 16 residues. CDR3 in amino acids: CASSQGGGETGYEQYF. CDR3 sequence (DNA): TGCGCCAGCAGCCAAGGAGGGGGCGAGACGGGGTACGAGCAGTACTTC.

The V and J genes are TRBV28 and TRBJ2-7, with 10 bases identical to TRBD1. Germline V CDR1 and CDR2: MDHEN, SYDVKM. V gave up 8 bases and J gave up 3 bases; unmatched junction bases: 4. CDR3 length equals 13 residues. The CDR3 coding sequence is TGTGCCAGCGGGGACAGGGGCCACTACGAGCAGTACTTC. This translates into CASGDRGHYEQYF.

This clone showed up just once. The J gene is TRBJ1-5, the V gene TRBV29-1; D may be TRBD1 (6 bases). V shed 4 bases and J shed 4 bases, with 14 bases lying between them. Germline assignment: CDR1 SQVTM and CDR2 ANQGSEA. The CDR3 is 14 amino acids. CDR3 residues: CSVAAGEGNQPQHF. In DNA form, the CDR3 reads TGCAGCGTTGCGGCAGGGGAGGGGAATCAGCCCCAGCATTTT. Full variable domain (outside the CDR3, taken from reference TRBV29-1 and TRBJ1-5): SAVISQKPSRDICQRGTSLTIQCQVDSQVTMMFWYRQQPGQSLTLIATANQGSEATYESGFVIDKFPISRPNLTFSTLTVSNMSPEDSSIYLCSVAAGEGNQPQHFGDGTRLSIL.

The rearrangement uses TRBV28 and TRBJ1-2; TRBD1 might be the D (5 bases). CDR3 size: 12 residues. Germline V gene lookup returns CDR1 MDHEN and CDR2 SYDVKM. Trimming stripped 2 bases from V and 11 bases from J, with 12 bases between. The CDR3 region is CASSLRQLNYTF. The CDR3 nucleotides are TGTGCCAGCAGTTTAAGACAGCTGAATTACACCTTC.

To note about this clone: Other nucleotide sequences from this sample produce the same CDR3. The chain recombines TRBV7-6 with TRBJ2-1; no reliable D call. CDR1 and CDR2 (germline): SGHVS, FNYEAQ. This CDR3 spans 13 amino acids. The V end was cut by 4 bases, the J end by 2 bases, with 6 bases between. The CDR3 here is CASSWQAYNEQFF. CDR3 bases: TGTGCCAGCAGCTGGCAGGCCTACAATGAGCAGTTCTTC. Looking up the rest from reference TRBV7-6 and TRBJ2-1 gives the full variable domain: GAGVSQSPRYKVTKRGQDVALRCDPISGHVSLYWYRQALGQGPEFLTYFNYEAQQDKSGLPNDRFSAERPEGSISTLTIQRTEQRDSAMYRCASSWQAYNEQFFGPGTRLTVL.

The chain uses TRBV28 and TRBJ2-7, with 15 bases fitting TRBD2. CDR3 length equals 16 residues. Trimming cost V 4 bases and J 4 bases; bases outside gene matches: 5. Germline-derived CDR1 and CDR2 are MDHEN and SYDVKM. CDR3 sequence: CASSSGLAGGPYEQYF. The CDR3 DNA is TGTGCCAGCAGTTCAGGACTAGCGGGAGGGCCTTACGAGCAGTACTTC. Based on the CDR3 plus reference TRBV28 and TRBJ2-7, the full variable domain is DVKVTQSSRYLVKRTGEKVFLECVQDMDHENMFWYRQDPGLGLRLIYFSYDVKMKEKGDIPEGYSVSREKKERFSLILESASTNQTSMYLCASSSGLAGGPYEQYFGPGTRLTVT.

This rearrangement joins TRBV27 to TRBJ1-2; no definite D call. CDR1 is MNHEY, CDR2 SMNVEV, per germline (reference sequence). The CDR3 extends over 12 amino acids. V was shortened by 2 bases and J by 8 bases, with 9 bases between the two germline ends. The CDR3 sequence: CASSLRGGGYTF. CDR3 nucleotide sequence: TGTGCCAGCAGTTTACGGGGAGGAGGCTACACCTTC.

Worth noting for this clone: The junction shows a germline mismatch at one end, possibly a read error. This sequence joins TRBV7-9 and TRBJ2-7; maybe TRBD2 (5 bases). This CDR3 is built from 15 residues. Germline V CDR1 and CDR2: SEHNR, FQNEAQ (reference sequence). The CDR3 DNA reads as TGTTCCAGCAGCTTAGCCGGCGGACTGAGTGGAGAGCAGTACTTC. Protein sequence: CSSSLAGGLSGEQYF.

The chain employs TRBV10-3 and TRBJ2-4, with TRBD1 matching 10 bases. Trimming cost V 6 bases and J 7 bases; bases outside gene matches: 6. The germline V gene encodes CDR1 ENHRY and CDR2 SYGVKD. The CDR3 extends over 14 amino acids. The chain's CDR3 is CAIRAGTGDNIQYF. The CDR3, as DNA: TGTGCCATCAGGGCCGGGACAGGGGATAACATTCAGTACTTC.

The rearrangement joins TRBV6-6 to TRBJ1-1; D not resolved. CDR3 length equals 15 residues. Trimming left V 7 bases short and J 4 bases short, with 19 bases between. Germline CDR1 and CDR2: MNHNY and SVGAGI (reference sequence). The CDR3 spells CASTLREGFGTEAFF. In DNA form, the CDR3 reads TGTGCCAGCACCCTGCGGGAAGGGTTTGGCACTGAAGCTTTCTTT.

V gene TRBV28 combines with J gene TRBJ2-7; 8 positions agree with TRBD1. V shed 8 bases and J 0 bases; nucleotides not matched to a gene: 6. The CDR3 has 14 residues. Germline CDR1 is MDHEN and CDR2 is SYDVKM. The CDR3 region has the DNA TGTGCCAGCCTCCGGGACAGGAGCTCCTACGAGCAGTACTTC. It is translated as CASLRDRSSYEQYF. The full variable domain, its missing parts supplied by reference TRBV28 and TRBJ2-7, is DVKVTQSSRYLVKRTGEKVFLECVQDMDHENMFWYRQDPGLGLRLIYFSYDVKMKEKGDIPEGYSVSREKKERFSLILESASTNQTSMYLCASLRDRSSYEQYFGPGTRLTVT.

The gene calls are TRBV7-2 and TRBJ1-1; tentative D call: TRBD1 (5 bases). V was cut by 3 bases and J by 2 bases, with 10 bases left in between. The V gene's germline CDR1 is SGHTA and CDR2 FQGNSA. The CDR3 runs to 14 residues. This CDR3 is CASSFGQLNTEAFF. CDR3 coding DNA: TGTGCCAGCAGCTTCGGACAACTAAACACTGAAGCTTTCTTT.

J is TRBJ2-7 and V is TRBV6-5, with 8 nucleotides matching TRBD2. Trimming at V came to 5 bases and at J to 1 base, leaving 7 bases not matched to a gene. Germline assignment: CDR1 MNHEY and CDR2 SVGAGI. The CDR3 is 15 amino acids. The CDR3 region has the DNA TGTGCCAGCAGTATGGGGCTAGCGGGTTCCTACGAGCAGTACTTC. Amino acids: CASSMGLAGSYEQYF.

J is TRBJ2-7 and V is TRBV28; possible D gene TRBD2, 5 bases. Germline CDR1 and CDR2: MDHEN and SYDVKM. V lost 1 base and J 9 bases, leaving 10 bases between the germline ends. The CDR3 has 12 residues. The CDR3 bases are TGTGCCAGCAGTTTATATCGGGAAGGGCAGTACTTC. It specifies CASSLYREGQYF.

The chain is built from TRBV14 and TRBJ2-4; 8 bases are a match to TRBD2. This CDR3 comprises 15 residues. The germline CDR1 and CDR2 sequences are SGHDN and FVKESK. Losses at the gene ends were 6 bases for V and 13 bases for J; bases not matched to a gene: 17. CDR3 sequence: CASSPAGAGSWLQYF. The CDR3 DNA is TGTGCCAGCAGTCCAGCGGGGGCAGGGTCGTGGTTGCAGTACTTC.

The rearrangement joins TRBV28 to TRBJ2-7; TRBD2 is a possible D gene (5 bases). Germline CDR1 reads MDHEN; CDR2 reads SYDVKM. This CDR3 has 15 amino acids. Trimming took 3 bases from V and 0 from J, leaving 12 bases between them. Here the CDR3 DNA reads TGTGCCAGCAGTTTTGGCGGTGAGGGCTCCTACGAGCAGTACTTC. Translation gives CASSFGGEGSYEQYF.

The chain combines TRBV30 with TRBJ2-7; 12 bases line up with TRBD1. Trimming cost V 1 base and J 6 bases; bases outside gene matches: 4. The CDR3 is 14 amino acids. Germline CDR1 and CDR2: GTSNPN and SVGIG (reference sequence). DNA of the CDR3: TGTGCCTGGAGTGCCTTGGGACAGGGGGCCGAGCAGTACTTC. Encoded protein: CAWSALGQGAEQYF.

With regard to this clone: Compared with germline, one end of the junction differs, possibly owing to a read error. The chain recombines TRBV6-5 with TRBJ2-2; weak D call: TRBD1 (6 bases). The CDR3 totals 15 residues. CDR1 is MNHEY, CDR2 SVGAGI, per germline. CDR3 amino acids: CTSSFQQGNTGELFF. The CDR3, as DNA: TGTACCAGCAGTTTTCAACAGGGGAACACCGGGGAGCTGTTTTTT.

The gene calls are TRBV9 and TRBJ2-3; tentatively, D is TRBD2 (6 bases). V was clipped by 5 bases and J by 2 bases, with 18 bases between them. Germline V gene sequence: CDR1 SGDLS, CDR2 YYNGEE. There are 16 residues in the CDR3. The CDR3 nucleotides read TGTGCCAGCAGTCCCTGGGCGGGACGAGTCACAGATACGCAGTATTTT. This sequence encodes CASSPWAGRVTDTQYF. The variable domain in full, with the rest retrieved from reference TRBV9 and TRBJ2-3, is DSGVTQTPKHLITATGQRVTLRCSPRSGDLSVYWYQQSLDQGLQFLIQYYNGEERAKGNILERFSAQQFPDLHSELNLSSLELGDSALYFCASSPWAGRVTDTQYFGPGTRLTVL.